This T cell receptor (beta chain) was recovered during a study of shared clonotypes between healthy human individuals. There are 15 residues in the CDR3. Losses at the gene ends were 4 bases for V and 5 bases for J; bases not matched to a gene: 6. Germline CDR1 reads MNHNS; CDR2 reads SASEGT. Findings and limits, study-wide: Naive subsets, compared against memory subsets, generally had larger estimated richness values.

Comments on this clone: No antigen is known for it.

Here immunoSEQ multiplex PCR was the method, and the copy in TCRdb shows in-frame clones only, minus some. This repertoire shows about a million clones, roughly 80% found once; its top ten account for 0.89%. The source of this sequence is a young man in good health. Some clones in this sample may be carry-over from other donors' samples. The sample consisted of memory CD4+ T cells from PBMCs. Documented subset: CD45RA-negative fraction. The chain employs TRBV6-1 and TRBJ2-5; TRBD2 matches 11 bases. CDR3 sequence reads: CASSVQLAGVETQYF. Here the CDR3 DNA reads TGTGCCAGCAGTGTCCAACTAGCGGGAGTGGAGACCCAGTACTTC.